A selection of T cell receptor beta chains follows, all from one sample in a study of T cells after yellow fever vaccination. TCRdb independently ran MiXCR on the 5' RACE reads; one entry per CDR3 protein. Of hundreds of thousands of distinct CDR3 sequences listed, roughly 12% are singletons. Sample: PBMCs, taken on the day of the yellow fever booster vaccination. Source of these receptors: a man between 25 and 39 years old who received the YFV17D yellow fever vaccine. Each CDR3 is given with its conserved first and last residue. The D gene is left open where the match is weak. Only some rows state a clone size, as once, few, many or a class for expanded clones.

J | D | V | size | DNA | CDR3
TRBJ2-3 | NA | TRBV5-4 | few | TGTGCCAGCAGGGATAGCGGAGTTAGCACAGATACGCAGTATTTT | CASRDSGVSTDTQYF
TRBJ1-1 | NA | TRBV12-3/TRBV12-4 | NA | TGTGCCAGCAGTCTCCGGGACCTTAACACTGAAGCTTTCTTT | CASSLRDLNTEAFF
TRBJ2-3 | NA | TRBV23-1 | NA | TGCGCCAGCAGTCTTTGCGTTTTAACGCAGTATTTT | CASSLCVLTQYF
TRBJ2-7 | TRBD2 | TRBV5-4 | NA | TGTGCCAGCAGCTTACCCGGCGGGAGTTTCTACGAGCAGTACTTC | CASSLPGGSFYEQYF
TRBJ1-1 | NA | TRBV13 | NA | TGTGCCAGCAGCGACGGTCTGGCTGAAGCTTTCTTT | CASSDGLAEAFF
TRBJ2-7 | NA | TRBV7-8 | NA | TGTGCCAGCAGCTTAGGTTGGTACAGGAGCGAGCAGTACTTC | CASSLGWYRSEQYF
TRBJ2-7 | NA | TRBV28 | NA | TGTGCCAGCAGTTTAGGGGTACACTACGAGCAGTACTTC | CASSLGVHYEQYF
TRBJ2-7 | NA | TRBV20-1 | few | TGCAGTGCTGGGGGACGAAGCTACGAGCAGTACTTC | CSAGGRSYEQYF
TRBJ2-7 | TRBD2 | TRBV7-2 | many | TGTGCCAGCAGCCTACTCCTTAGCGGGAGGCCCAACTTGTACTTC | CASSLLLSGRPNLYF
TRBJ2-1 | NA | TRBV6-2/TRBV6-3 | few | TGTGCCAGCATCTACGATGGGGGTTCCTACAATGAGCAGTTCTTC | CASIYDGGSYNEQFF
TRBJ2-7 | TRBD2 | TRBV29-1 | few | TGCAGCGTTGAAGGGGTAGGGACTAGTAGTTCCTACGAGCAGTACTTC | CSVEGVGTSSSYEQYF
TRBJ2-7 | NA | TRBV5-8 | NA | TGTGCCAGCAGCTTGGGGACAGTGACCTACGAGCAGTACTTC | CASSLGTVTYEQYF
TRBJ2-3 | TRBD2 | TRBV12-3/TRBV12-4 | few | TGTGCCAGCAGTTTCGCTAGCGGGAGGGCGGGAGATACGCAGTATTTT | CASSFASGRAGDTQYF
TRBJ2-5 | NA | TRBV20-1 | few | TGCAGTGCTAGGGACGGCGCGGCCCAGTACTTC | CSARDGAAQYF
TRBJ2-2 | TRBD2 | TRBV10-3 | NA | TGTGCCATCAGTAGCGGGAGGGGAACCGGGGAGCTGTTTTTT | CAISSGRGTGELFF
TRBJ2-3 | NA | TRBV5-6 | few | TGTGCCAGCAGAACGACGATGATAGGCACAGATACGCAGTATTTT | CASRTTMIGTDTQYF
TRBJ2-7 | TRBD2 | TRBV5-5 | many | TGTGCCAGCAGCTTGGTGGGCAGGGAGGGCGAGCAGTACTTC | CASSLVGREGEQYF
TRBJ2-7 | TRBD1 | TRBV5-6 | few | TGTGCCAGCAGCTCGTCCCGGGACAGGACCTACGAGCAGTACTTC | CASSSSRDRTYEQYF
TRBJ1-1 | NA | TRBV30 | NA | TGTGCCTGGGAGGGGGGGGACGGTGAAGCTTTCTTT | CAWEGGDGEAFF
TRBJ2-1 | TRBD2 | TRBV20-1 | NA | TGCAGTGCTACCCCGGGGGTAGCGGGACCGAACAATGAGCAGTTCTTC | CSATPGVAGPNNEQFF
TRBJ1-4 | TRBD1 | TRBV6-5 | NA | TGTGCCAGCAGTTTCGGACAGGGGAGGAAACTGTTTTTT | CASSFGQGRKLFF
TRBJ2-1 | NA | TRBV5-5 | many | TGTGCCAGCAGCTTGCTGCGGGACGGTGCAAACGATGAGCAGTTCTTC | CASSLLRDGANDEQFF
TRBJ2-7 | NA | TRBV4-2 | NA | TGTGCCAGCAGCCAACACCCCTACGAGCAGTACTTC | CASSQHPYEQYF
TRBJ2-3 | NA | TRBV15 | NA | TGTGCCACCAGCAGAAATCGGGGCTACACAGATACGCAGTATTTT | CATSRNRGYTDTQYF
TRBJ1-2 | TRBD1 | TRBV30 | many | TGTGCCTGGAGAGGGACAGGGGCTTTCTATGGCTACACCTTC | CAWRGTGAFYGYTF
TRBJ1-1 | NA | TRBV18 | NA | TGTGCCAGCTCCTCGATCGCGAACACTGAAGCTTTCTTT | CASSSIANTEAFF
TRBJ2-5 | NA | TRBV4-2 | NA | TGTGCCAGCAGCCAAGTCACTGCGGGTGGGGGTCAAGAGACCCAGTACTTC | CASSQVTAGGGQETQYF
TRBJ2-1 | TRBD1 | TRBV7-9 | NA | TGTGCCAGCAGCCCCCGGGACAGCTGGGAAGCGGAGCAGTTCTTC | CASSPRDSWEAEQFF
TRBJ2-1 | TRBD2 | TRBV5-4 | NA | TGTGCCAGCAGCTTGGCCCGAACTAGCGGGAGTCATGAGCAGTTCTTC | CASSLARTSGSHEQFF
TRBJ2-2 | TRBD2 | TRBV7-6 | many | TGTGCCAGCAGCGGCCGTGGGGCGGGAGGAACCGGGGAGCTGTTTTTT | CASSGRGAGGTGELFF
TRBJ2-1 | TRBD2 | TRBV3-1 | NA | TGTGCCAGCAGCCTCAATGGGCTAGCGGCCTACAATGAGCAGTTCTTC | CASSLNGLAAYNEQFF
TRBJ2-5 | NA | TRBV25-1 | many | TGTGCCAGCAGGGGGCCAGGGGAAGAGACCCAGTACTTC | CASRGPGEETQYF
TRBJ2-5 | TRBD1 | TRBV27 | NA | TGTGCCAGCTGGGACCTTCAGGGGGTGAGGGAGACCCAGTACTTC | CASWDLQGVRETQYF
TRBJ1-1 | NA | TRBV5-6 | few | TGTGCCAGCAGCTGGCGCGGGGGTACGAGGATGAACACTGAAGCTTTCTTT | CASSWRGGTRMNTEAFF
TRBJ1-2 | NA | TRBV6-5 | NA | TGTGCCGCCCGATCACCCTATGGCTACACCTTC | CAARSPYGYTF
TRBJ1-6 | TRBD1 | TRBV6-5 | NA | TGTGCCAGCAGTTACTCCGGACAGGGGATGGGGTCACCCCTCCACTTT | CASSYSGQGMGSPLHF
TRBJ2-7 | NA | TRBV12-3/TRBV12-4 | NA | TGTGCCAGCAGGCTTGGGGGGTCAGTTTCCTACGAGCAGTACTTC | CASRLGGSVSYEQYF
TRBJ2-7 | NA | TRBV14 | NA | TGTGCCAGCAGCCACGTAGCGGAGTTATCCTACGAGCAGTACTTC | CASSHVAELSYEQYF
TRBJ1-3 | NA | TRBV20-1 | few | TGCAGTGCTACACCAGACAGGCACTCTGGAAACACCATATATTTT | CSATPDRHSGNTIYF
TRBJ1-4 | NA | TRBV5-1 | few | TGCGCCAGCAGCCCCGGGTTCGATAATGAAAAACTGTTTTTT | CASSPGFDNEKLFF
TRBJ2-3 | TRBD1 | TRBV5-1 | few | TGCGCCAGCAGCAGTCGACAGGGCTTTAAGACAGATACGCAGTATTTT | CASSSRQGFKTDTQYF
TRBJ2-5 | TRBD2 | TRBV7-2 | NA | TGTGCCAGCAGCTTAGCGAATTTGGGGGGAGGGGAGCTTCGAGAGACCCAGTACTTC | CASSLANLGGGELRETQYF
TRBJ2-1 | NA | TRBV24-1 | NA | TGTGCCACCAGTGGGCGGGCCCAGAACTACGGCTCCTACAATGAGCAGTTCTTC | CATSGRAQNYGSYNEQFF
TRBJ2-1 | TRBD2 | TRBV20-1 | NA | TGCAGTGCTAGAGGCGACTTAGGGACTAGCTTCAATGAGCAGTTCTTC | CSARGDLGTSFNEQFF
TRBJ2-1 | NA | TRBV5-1 | many | TGCGCCAGCAGCCTGGCAGCCTCAGGGACTGAGCAGTTCTTC | CASSLAASGTEQFF